This T cell receptor beta chain was sequenced for a study of blood T cell repertoires in COVID-19. On the study more broadly: Spain, Italy and the United States supplied samples that represented acute and convalescent COVID-19. Sample material is recorded as cDNA or gDNA derived from T cells, B-cell-depleted T cells, or PBMCs.

Method: immunoSEQ multiplex PCR; TCRdb's copy keeps in-frame clones and lacks some. The sample includes approximately 100,000 clones, approximately 81% of them seen just once. Germline CDR1 GTSNPN, CDR2 SVGIG (reference sequence). V was pared by 2 bases and J by 3 bases, with 6 bases of the junction left unmatched. This CDR3 has 15 residues. What was sequenced was peripheral blood. The rearrangement links TRBV30 to TRBJ2-3; 9 bases agree with TRBD2. The origin of this receptor is a woman aged 65 to 85 with acute or convalescent COVID-19. CDR3 loop: CAWSQAGGPTDTQYF. CDR3 coding DNA: TGTGCCTGGAGTCAAGCGGGGGGCCCGACAGATACGCAGTATTTT. Looking up the rest from reference TRBV30 and TRBJ2-3 gives the full variable domain: SQTIHQWPATLVQPVGSPLSLECTVEGTSNPNLYWYRQAAGRGLQLLFYSVGIGQISSEVPQNLSASRPQDRQFILSSKKLLLSDSGFYLCAWSQAGGPTDTQYFGPGTRLTVL.